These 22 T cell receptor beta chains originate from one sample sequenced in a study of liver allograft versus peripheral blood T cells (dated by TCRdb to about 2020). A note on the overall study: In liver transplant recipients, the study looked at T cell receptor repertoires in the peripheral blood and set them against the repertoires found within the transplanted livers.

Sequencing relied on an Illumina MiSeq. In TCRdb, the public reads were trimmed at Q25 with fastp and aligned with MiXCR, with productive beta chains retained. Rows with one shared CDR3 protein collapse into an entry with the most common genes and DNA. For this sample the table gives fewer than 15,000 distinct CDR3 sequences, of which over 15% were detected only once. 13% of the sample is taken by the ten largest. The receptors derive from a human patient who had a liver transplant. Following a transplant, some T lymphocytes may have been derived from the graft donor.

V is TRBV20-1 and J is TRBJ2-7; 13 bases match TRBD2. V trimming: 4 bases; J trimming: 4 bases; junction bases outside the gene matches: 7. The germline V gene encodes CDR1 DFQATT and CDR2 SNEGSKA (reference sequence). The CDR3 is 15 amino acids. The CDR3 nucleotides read TGCAGTGCTAACCCACTAGCGGGGGGGAGGTACGAGCAGTACTTC. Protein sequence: CSANPLAGGRYEQYF.

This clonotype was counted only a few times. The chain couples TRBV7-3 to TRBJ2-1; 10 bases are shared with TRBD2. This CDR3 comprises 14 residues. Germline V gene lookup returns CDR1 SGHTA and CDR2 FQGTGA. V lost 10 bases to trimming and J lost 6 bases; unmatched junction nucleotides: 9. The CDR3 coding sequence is TGTGCCACCTCCCTAGCGGGAGTAGGCAATGAGCAGTTCTTC. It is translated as CATSLAGVGNEQFF.

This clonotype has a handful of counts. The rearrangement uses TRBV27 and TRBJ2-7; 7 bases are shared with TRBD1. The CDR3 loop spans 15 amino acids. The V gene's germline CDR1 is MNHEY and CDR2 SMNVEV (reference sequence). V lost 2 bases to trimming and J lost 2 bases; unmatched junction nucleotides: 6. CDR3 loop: CASSLTWTGTYEQYF. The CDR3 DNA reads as TGTGCCAGCAGTTTAACTTGGACAGGTACCTACGAGCAGTACTTC.

CDR3 residues: CASSLRAEGNQPQHF. CDR3 in DNA: TGTGCCAGCAGTTTACGGGCTGAGGGCAATCAGCCCCAGCATTTT. The J gene is TRBJ1-5, the V gene TRBV27; no clear D gene. V was trimmed by 2 bases and J by 2 bases, leaving 10 bases between them. This CDR3 spans 15 amino acids. Germline-derived CDR1 and CDR2 are MNHEY and SMNVEV (reference sequence).

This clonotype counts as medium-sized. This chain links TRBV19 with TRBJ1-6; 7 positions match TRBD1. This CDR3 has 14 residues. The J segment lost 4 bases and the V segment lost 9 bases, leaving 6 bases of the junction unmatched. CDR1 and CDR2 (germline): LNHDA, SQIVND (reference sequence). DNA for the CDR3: TGTGCCAGCACTGAGGGACAGTATAATTCACCCCTCCACTTT. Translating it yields CASTEGQYNSPLHF.

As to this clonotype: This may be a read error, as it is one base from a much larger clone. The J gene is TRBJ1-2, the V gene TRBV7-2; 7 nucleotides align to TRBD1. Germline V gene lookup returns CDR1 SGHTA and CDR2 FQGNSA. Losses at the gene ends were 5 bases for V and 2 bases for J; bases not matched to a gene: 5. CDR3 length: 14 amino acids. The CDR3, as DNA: TGTGCCAGCAGCCAAGGACAGGCGAACTATGGCTACACCTTC. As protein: CASSQGQANYGYTF.

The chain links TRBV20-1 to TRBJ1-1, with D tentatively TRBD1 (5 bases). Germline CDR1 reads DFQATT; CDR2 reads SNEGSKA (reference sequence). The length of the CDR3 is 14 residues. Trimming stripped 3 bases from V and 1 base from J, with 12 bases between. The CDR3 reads CSARGTASNTEAFF. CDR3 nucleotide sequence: TGCAGTGCTAGGGGGACTGCCTCGAACACTGAAGCTTTCTTT.

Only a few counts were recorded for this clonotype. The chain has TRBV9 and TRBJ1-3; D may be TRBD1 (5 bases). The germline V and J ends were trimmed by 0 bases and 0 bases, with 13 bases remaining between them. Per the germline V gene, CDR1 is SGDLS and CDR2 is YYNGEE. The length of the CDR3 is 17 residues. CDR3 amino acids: CASSVGVWGNSGNTIYF. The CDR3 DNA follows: TGTGCCAGCAGCGTAGGTGTCTGGGGGAACTCTGGAAACACCATATATTTT.

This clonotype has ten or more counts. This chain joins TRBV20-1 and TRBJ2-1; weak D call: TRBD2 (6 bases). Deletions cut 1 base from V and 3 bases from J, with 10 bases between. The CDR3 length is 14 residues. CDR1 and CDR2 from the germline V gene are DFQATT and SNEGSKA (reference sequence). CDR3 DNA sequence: TGCAGTGCTAGAGGGGGAGGCAGCTACAATGAGCAGTTCTTC. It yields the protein CSARGGGSYNEQFF.

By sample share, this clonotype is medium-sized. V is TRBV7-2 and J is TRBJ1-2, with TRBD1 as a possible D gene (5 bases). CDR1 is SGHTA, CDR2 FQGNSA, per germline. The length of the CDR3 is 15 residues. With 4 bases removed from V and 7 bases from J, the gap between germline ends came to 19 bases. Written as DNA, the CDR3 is TGTGCCAGCAGCTGGGACGGCCCCGCGACCACTGGCTACACCTTC. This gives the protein CASSWDGPATTGYTF.

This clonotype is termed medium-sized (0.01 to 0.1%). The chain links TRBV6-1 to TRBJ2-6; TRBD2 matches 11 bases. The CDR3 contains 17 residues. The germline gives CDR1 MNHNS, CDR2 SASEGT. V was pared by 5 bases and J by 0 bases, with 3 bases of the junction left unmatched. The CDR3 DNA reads TGTGCCAGCAGTAGACTAGCGGGACCCTCTGGGGCCAACGTCCTGACTTTC. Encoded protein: CASSRLAGPSGANVLTF.

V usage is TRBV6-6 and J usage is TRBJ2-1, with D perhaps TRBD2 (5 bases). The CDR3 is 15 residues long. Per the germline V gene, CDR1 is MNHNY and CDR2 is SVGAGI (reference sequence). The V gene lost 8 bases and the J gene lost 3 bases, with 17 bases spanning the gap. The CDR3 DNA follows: TGTGCCAGCCGCACTTCGACGAGGGTCTACAATGAGCAGTTCTTC. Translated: CASRTSTRVYNEQFF.

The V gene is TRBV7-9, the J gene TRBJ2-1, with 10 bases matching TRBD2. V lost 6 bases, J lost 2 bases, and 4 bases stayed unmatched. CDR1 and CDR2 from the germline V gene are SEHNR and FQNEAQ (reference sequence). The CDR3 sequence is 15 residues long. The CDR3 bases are TGTGCCAGCAGTCTCACTAGCGGGGCCTACAATGAGCAGTTCTTC. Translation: CASSLTSGAYNEQFF.

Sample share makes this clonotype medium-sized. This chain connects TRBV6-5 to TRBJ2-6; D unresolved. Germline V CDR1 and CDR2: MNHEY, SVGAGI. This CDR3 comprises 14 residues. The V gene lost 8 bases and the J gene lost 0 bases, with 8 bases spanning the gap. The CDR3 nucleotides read TGTGCCAGCGCCAGCCTCTCTGGGGCCAACGTCCTGACTTTC. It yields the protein CASASLSGANVLTF.

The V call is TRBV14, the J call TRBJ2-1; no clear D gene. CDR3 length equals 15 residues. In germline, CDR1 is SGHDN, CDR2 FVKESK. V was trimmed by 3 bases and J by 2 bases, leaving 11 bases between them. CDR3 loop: CASSHRLGAYNEQFF. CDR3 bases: TGTGCCAGCAGCCATCGGCTAGGTGCCTACAATGAGCAGTTCTTC. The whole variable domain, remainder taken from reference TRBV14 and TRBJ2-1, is EAGVTQFPSHSVIEKGQTVTLRCDPISGHDNLYWYRRVMGKEIKFLLHFVKESKQDESGMPNNRFLAERTGGTYSTLKVQPAELEDSGVYFCASSHRLGAYNEQFFGPGTRLTVL.

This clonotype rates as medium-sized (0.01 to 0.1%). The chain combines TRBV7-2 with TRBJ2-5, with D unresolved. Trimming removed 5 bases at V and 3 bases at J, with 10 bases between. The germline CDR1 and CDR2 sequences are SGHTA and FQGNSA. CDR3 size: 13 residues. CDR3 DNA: TGTGCCAGCAGCGTAAGACTGGAAGAGACCCAGTACTTC. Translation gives CASSVRLEETQYF.

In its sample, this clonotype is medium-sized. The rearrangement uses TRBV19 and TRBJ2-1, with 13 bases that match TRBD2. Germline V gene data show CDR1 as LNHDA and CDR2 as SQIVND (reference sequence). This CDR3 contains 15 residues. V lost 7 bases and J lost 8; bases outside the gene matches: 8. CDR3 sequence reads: CASKGTSGISHEQFF. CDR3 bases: TGTGCCAGTAAAGGGACTAGCGGGATTAGCCATGAGCAGTTCTTC.

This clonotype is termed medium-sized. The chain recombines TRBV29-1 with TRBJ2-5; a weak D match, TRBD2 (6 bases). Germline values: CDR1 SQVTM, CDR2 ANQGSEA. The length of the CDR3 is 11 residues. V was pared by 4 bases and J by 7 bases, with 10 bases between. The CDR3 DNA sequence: TGCAGCGTTGTTCGGGGGACGACCCAGTACTTC. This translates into CSVVRGTTQYF.

This CDR3 is CASSVDRADEAFF. CDR3 nucleotide sequence: TGTGCCAGCAGCGTGGACAGGGCAGATGAAGCTTTCTTT. The J gene is TRBJ1-1, the V gene TRBV5-6; 8 bases are shared with TRBD1. This CDR3 is built from 13 residues. Trimming removed 4 bases from V and 7 bases from J; junction bases left unmatched: 6. CDR1 and CDR2 from the germline V gene are SGHDT and YYEEEE.

CDR3 bases: TGTGCCAGCAGTTTAAGGCACGAGCAGTACTTC. Its translation is CASSLRHEQYF. The chain links TRBV28 to TRBJ2-7, with no clear D. V gave up 2 bases and J gave up 5 bases, with 4 bases separating them. Germline V gene sequence: CDR1 MDHEN, CDR2 SYDVKM. This CDR3 region has 11 residues.

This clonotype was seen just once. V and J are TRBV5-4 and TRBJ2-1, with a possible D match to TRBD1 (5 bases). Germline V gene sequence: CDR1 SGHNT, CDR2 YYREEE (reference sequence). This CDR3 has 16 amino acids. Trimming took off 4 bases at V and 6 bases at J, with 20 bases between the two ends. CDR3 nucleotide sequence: TGTGCCAGCAGCCCGTCAGCGACAGTAGACTTCAATGAGCAGTTCTTC. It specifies CASSPSATVDFNEQFF.

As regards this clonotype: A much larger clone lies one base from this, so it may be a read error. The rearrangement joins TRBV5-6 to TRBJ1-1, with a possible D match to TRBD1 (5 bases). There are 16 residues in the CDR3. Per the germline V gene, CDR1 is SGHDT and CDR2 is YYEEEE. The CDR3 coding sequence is TGTGCCAGCAGCTCCCTAAACGCTCAGGGAGTGACTGAAGATTTCTTT. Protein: CASSSLNAQGVTEDFF.